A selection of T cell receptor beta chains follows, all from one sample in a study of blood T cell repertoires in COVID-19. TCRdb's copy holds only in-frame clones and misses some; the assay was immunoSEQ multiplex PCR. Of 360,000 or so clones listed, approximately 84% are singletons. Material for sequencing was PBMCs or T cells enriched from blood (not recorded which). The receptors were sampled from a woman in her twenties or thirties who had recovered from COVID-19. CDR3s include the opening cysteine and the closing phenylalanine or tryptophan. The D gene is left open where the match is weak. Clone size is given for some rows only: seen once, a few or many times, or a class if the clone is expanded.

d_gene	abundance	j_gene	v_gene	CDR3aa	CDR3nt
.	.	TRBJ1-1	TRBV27	CASSAGGEAFF	TGTGCCAGCAGTGCCGGTGGTGAAGCTTTCTTT
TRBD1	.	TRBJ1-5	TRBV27	CASSPWTGGNSNQPQHF	TGTGCCAGCAGTCCTTGGACAGGGGGTAATAGCAATCAGCCCCAGCATTTT
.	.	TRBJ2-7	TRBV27	CASSLRGFHEQYF	TGTGCCAGCAGTTTACGGGGGTTCCACGAGCAGTACTTC
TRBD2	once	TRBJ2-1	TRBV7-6	CASSLTGGIGGEQFF	TGTGCCAGCAGCTTAACGGGAGGGATCGGCGGTGAGCAGTTCTTC
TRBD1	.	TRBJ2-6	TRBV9	CASSVDWGQGASGANVLTF	TGTGCCAGCAGCGTAGATTGGGGACAGGGGGCCTCTGGGGCCAACGTCCTGACTTTC
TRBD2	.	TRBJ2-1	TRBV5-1	CASSRGLAGPNEQFF	TGCGCCAGCAGCCGGGGACTAGCGGGGCCGAATGAGCAGTTCTTC
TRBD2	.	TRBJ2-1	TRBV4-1	CASSQSPTSGGYNEQFF	TGCGCCAGCAGCCAATCCCCTACTAGCGGGGGCTACAATGAGCAGTTCTTC
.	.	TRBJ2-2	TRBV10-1	CASNGGTGELFF	TGCGCCAGCAACGGAGGAACCGGGGAGCTGTTTTTT
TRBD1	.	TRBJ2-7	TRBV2	CASSEDRALYEQYF	TGTGCCAGCAGTGAGGACAGGGCCCTCTACGAGCAGTACTTC
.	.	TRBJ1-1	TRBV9	CASSVTADTEAFF	TGTGCCAGCAGCGTCACAGCCGACACTGAAGCTTTCTTT
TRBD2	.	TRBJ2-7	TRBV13	CASSLKTSGGNKQYF	TGTGCCAGCAGCTTGAAGACTAGCGGGGGAAACAAGCAGTACTTC
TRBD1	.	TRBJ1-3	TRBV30	CAWRRGQAHSGNTIYF	TGTGCCTGGAGGAGGGGACAGGCTCACTCTGGAAACACCATATATTTT
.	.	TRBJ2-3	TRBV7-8	CASSSRHRTQETDTQYF	TGTGCCAGCAGCTCCCGCCATCGGACTCAAGAGACAGATACGCAGTATTTT
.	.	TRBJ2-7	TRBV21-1	CARKRLAGEKLSTYEQYF	TGTGCCAGGAAAAGACTAGCGGGAGAAAAACTTTCTACCTACGAGCAGTACTTC
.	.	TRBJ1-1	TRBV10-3	CAIFAPGDTEAFF	TGTGCCATTTTCGCACCGGGGGACACTGAAGCTTTCTTT
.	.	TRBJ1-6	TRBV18	CASSPGGADSPLHF	TGTGCCAGCTCACCAGGGGGCGCGGATTCACCCCTCCACTTT
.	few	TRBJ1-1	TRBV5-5	CASSRQGSVTEAFF	TGTGCCAGCAGTCGGCAGGGGTCCGTCACTGAAGCTTTCTTT
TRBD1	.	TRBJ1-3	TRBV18	CASSPSGTGIGNTIYF	TGTGCCAGCTCACCTTCCGGGACAGGGATTGGAAACACCATATATTTT
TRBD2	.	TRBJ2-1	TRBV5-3	CARSLPLAGGNEQFF	TGTGCCAGAAGCTTGCCCCTAGCGGGGGGTAATGAGCAGTTCTTC
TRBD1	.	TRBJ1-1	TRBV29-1	CSVTNPGTGYAFF	TGCAGCGTTACGAATCCCGGGACAGGGTACGCTTTCTTT
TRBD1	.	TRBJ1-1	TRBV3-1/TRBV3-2	CASSPDRGRQTEAFF	TGTGCCAGCAGCCCGGACAGGGGGCGTCAGACTGAAGCTTTCTTT
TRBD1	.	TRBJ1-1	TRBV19	CASSILETGKAFF	TGTGCCAGTAGTATCTTGGAGACAGGGAAAGCTTTCTTT
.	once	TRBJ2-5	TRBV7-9	CASSPKGSGKETQYF	TGTGCCAGCAGCCCGAAGGGTAGCGGTAAAGAGACCCAGTACTTC
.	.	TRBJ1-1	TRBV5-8	CASSLGRGGNTEAFF	TGTGCCAGCAGCTTGGGGAGGGGTGGGAACACTGAAGCTTTCTTT
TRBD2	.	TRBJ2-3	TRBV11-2	CASSISGSWTDTQYF	TGTGCCAGCAGCATAAGCGGGAGTTGGACAGATACGCAGTATTTT
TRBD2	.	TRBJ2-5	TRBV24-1	CATSASGIETQYF	TGTGCCACCAGTGCGAGCGGGATAGAGACCCAGTACTTC
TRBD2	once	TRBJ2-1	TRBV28	CASSSPTSGNEQFF	TGTGCCAGCAGTTCCCCTACTAGCGGGAATGAGCAGTTCTTC
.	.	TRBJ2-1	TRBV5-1	CASSLLNSYNEQFF	TGCGCCAGCAGCTTGCTAAACTCCTACAATGAGCAGTTCTTC
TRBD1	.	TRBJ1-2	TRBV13	CASSQHPSTGYGYTF	TGTGCCAGCAGCCAACATCCCTCGACAGGGTATGGCTACACCTTC
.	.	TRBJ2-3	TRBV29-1	CSVERHQDTQYF	TGCAGCGTTGAGCGACATCAAGATACGCAGTATTTT
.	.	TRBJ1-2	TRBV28	CASTGTMGYTF	TGTGCCTCCACAGGAACGATGGGCTACACCTTC
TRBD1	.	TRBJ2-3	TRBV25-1	CASSSRGGRTDTQYF	TGTGCCAGCAGTTCTCGAGGGGGCCGCACAGATACGCAGTATTTT